The rows below give T cell receptor beta chains drawn from one sample of a study of identical twins. TCRdb passed the 5' RACE reads through MiXCR, listing each CDR3 protein once. The table includes a few hundred thousand distinct CDR3 sequences, around a tenth detected once. The data were also submitted as part of a second study, on yellow fever vaccine responses in identical twins.

Material: PBMCs. These receptors came from a woman aged 18-30 years in good health. The CDR3 runs from the conserved cysteine through the conserved F or W. A D gene is named only where the DNA matches it firmly. The size entry is marked missing in some rows and otherwise reads once, few, many or a size class.

>NA|TRBJ2-5|TRBV7-7|TRBD2
TGTGCTAGCAGCTTAAGCGGGGGCCCCCAAGAGACCCAGTACTTC
CASSLSGGPQETQYF
>many|TRBJ2-2|TRBV5-1|NA
TGCGCCAGCAGTGAGACGACTAACACCGGGGAGCTGTTTTTT
CASSETTNTGELFF
>few|TRBJ2-1|TRBV30|NA
TGTGCCTGGAATCCGGCGGGAAACTACAATGAGCAGTTCTTC
CAWNPAGNYNEQFF
>few|TRBJ2-1|TRBV7-3|TRBD2
TGTGCCAGCAGCTTATCTAGCGGGGGGGACTCCTACAATGAGCAGTTCTTC
CASSLSSGGDSYNEQFF
>few|TRBJ2-7|TRBV29-1|NA
TGCAGCGCGCAAGGGAATGTAGGCGAGCAGTACTTC
CSAQGNVGEQYF
>many|TRBJ2-5|TRBV6-6|NA
TGTGCCAGCATGTCCAGCTTCCAAGAGACCCAGTACTTC
CASMSSFQETQYF
>few|TRBJ2-2|TRBV20-1|NA
TGCAGTGCTCCCAACAGGGTGGCGACCGGGGAGCTGTTTTTT
CSAPNRVATGELFF
>NA|TRBJ1-2|TRBV12-3/TRBV12-4|TRBD1
TGTGCCAGCAGAAGACAGGGCGACTATGGCTACACCTTC
CASRRQGDYGYTF
>many|TRBJ1-5|TRBV6-5|TRBD1
TGTGCCAGCAGTTCCGGGACAGGGAATCAGCCCCAGCATTTT
CASSSGTGNQPQHF
>NA|TRBJ2-3|TRBV9|NA
TGTGCCAGCAGCGCCGAGGGGCCCGGCACAGATACGCAGTATTTT
CASSAEGPGTDTQYF